Presented here are 5 T cell receptor beta chains from one specimen sequenced in a study of OX40 agonist ivuxolimab in advanced cancers. Sequenced by immunoSEQ multiplex PCR; TCRdb stores in-frame clones only, minus some. The sample includes fewer than 90,000 clones, around 87% of them seen just once. This sample comprised CD4+ or CD8+ T cells sorted from blood, obtained in a trial of the OX40 agonist ivuxolimab. These receptors all come from an adult with an advanced solid tumor such as melanoma, head and neck, liver or kidney cancer.

The gene calls are TRBV12-5 and TRBJ2-5; 11 bases align to TRBD1. V gave up 0 bases and J gave up 4 bases; unmatched junction bases: 1. This CDR3 region has 15 residues. Germline V CDR1 and CDR2: LGHNT, FRNRAP. CDR3 in DNA: TGTGCTAGTGGTTTGGTTGGGACAGGGGGAGAGACCCAGTACTTC. Its protein product is CASGLVGTGGETQYF.

The J gene is TRBJ1-6, the V gene TRBV4-3, with TRBD1 identical over 9 bases. V was clipped by 0 bases and J by 4 bases; unmatched bases: 4. Per germline, CDR1 LGHNA and CDR2 YSLEER. The CDR3 is 17 amino acids. Written as DNA, the CDR3 is TGCGCCAGCAGCCAAGATCTACAGGGGGCTTATAATTCACCCCTCCACTTT. Protein sequence: CASSQDLQGAYNSPLHF.

The chain links TRBV6-5 to TRBJ2-5, with D possibly matching TRBD2 (6 bases). CDR3 length: 15 residues. Germline CDR1 is MNHEY and CDR2 is SVGAGI. Trimming shortened V by 6 bases and J by 2 bases, and 16 bases separated the two germline ends. CDR3 bases: TGTGCCAGCAGCGTCGGACTACTCTATCAAGAGACCCAGTACTTC. Translating it yields CASSVGLLYQETQYF.

V gene TRBV7-9 combines with J gene TRBJ1-4; D possibly corresponds to TRBD1 (6 bases). Germline CDR1 reads SEHNR; CDR2 reads FQNEAQ (reference sequence). The CDR3 is 16 residues long. V lost 5 bases, J lost 5 bases, and 18 bases lay in between. The CDR3 spells CASSPGRGGRNEKLFF. The CDR3 DNA reads as TGTGCCAGCAGCCCTGGACGAGGGGGGAGGAATGAAAAACTGTTTTTT.

The V and J genes are TRBV29-1 and TRBJ1-2, with D possibly being TRBD1 (5 bases). Trimming left V 1 base short and J 13 bases short, with 19 bases between. The germline V gene has CDR1 SQVTM and CDR2 ANQGSEA. The CDR3 loop spans 13 amino acids. CDR3 nucleotide sequence: TGCAGCGTTGAAGGAGACAGAGCCTCGGTCGTCACCTTC. Its protein is CSVEGDRASVVTF. Variable domain in full (rest from reference TRBV29-1 and TRBJ1-2): SAVISQKPSRDICQRGTSLTIQCQVDSQVTMMFWYRQQPGQSLTLIATANQGSEATYESGFVIDKFPISRPNLTFSTLTVSNMSPEDSSIYLCSVEGDRASVVTFGSGTRLTVV.